This TCR beta chain was captured in a study of CD8+ T cells in alopecia areata. About the study: It was oral tofacitinib, at 5 to 10 mg twice daily, that treated patients received.

The authors extracted RNA and reverse transcribed it into cDNA as the sequencing template. Sequencing used immunoSEQ multiplex PCR; TCRdb keeps in-frame clones, though not all of them. The table records roughly 120,000 clones, 50% to 75% of them present only once. Sample treatment: oral pan-JAK inhibitor, 5-10 mg twice daily. The investigators collected lesional scalp punch biopsies and peripheral blood from alopecia areata patients. Findings of the study overall: Many expanded lesional clones persisted in scalp and blood during tofacitinib. As there was one nonresponder, how baseline CD8+ expansion relates to response remains uncertain.

Trimming took off 2 bases at V and 6 bases at J, with 10 bases between the two ends. The CDR3 is 12 residues long. The V gene's germline CDR1 is GTSNPN and CDR2 SVGIG (reference sequence). As regards this clone: No antigen is known for it.

This material consisted of CD8+ T cells sorted from blood, taken at week 24, from a patient treated with tofacitinib. This receptor was obtained from a human donor with alopecia areata. The chain carries TRBV30 and TRBJ1-1; D not certain. The CDR3 spells CAWSPGPAEAFF. The CDR3 DNA sequence: TGTGCCTGGAGTCCCGGCCCGGCTGAAGCTTTCTTT.